The rows below give T cell receptor beta chains drawn from one sample of a study of identical twins. TCRdb processed the 5' RACE reads anew with MiXCR; each CDR3 protein has one entry. The sample includes 1.5 million to 2 million distinct CDR3 sequences, 25% to 35% of them seen just once. The sequenced sample was cord blood. These receptors originate from a newborn girl in good health. CDR3s include the opening cysteine and the closing phenylalanine or tryptophan. Each record gives: D gene, V gene, clone size, J gene, CDR3 protein, CDR3 DNA. A D gene is named only where the DNA matches it firmly. Where a row states a size, it is once, few, many or the class of an expanded clone; other rows omit it.

>TRBD2|TRBV4-2|NA|TRBJ2-7
CASSPLGVAGNTYEQYF
TGTGCCAGCAGCCCCCTCGGGGTAGCGGGAAACACCTACGAGCAGTACTTC
>TRBD1|TRBV20-1|few|TRBJ1-2
CSASETGPGYTF
TGCAGTGCTAGCGAGACAGGGCCTGGCTACACCTTC
>TRBD1|TRBV6-1|NA|TRBJ1-2
CASSSGTGRVGYTF
TGTGCCAGCAGTTCTGGGACAGGGCGTGTCGGCTACACCTTC
>NA|TRBV4-1|NA|TRBJ2-2
CASSPGHITNTGELFF
TGCGCCAGCAGCCCCGGGCACATAACGAACACCGGGGAGCTGTTTTTT
>TRBD1|TRBV2|once|TRBJ2-7
CAVPDRLGYEQYF
TGTGCCGTACCGGACAGGCTGGGCTACGAGCAGTACTTC
>NA|TRBV3-1|NA|TRBJ2-1
CASHLAGTYEQFF
TGTGCCAGTCATCTGGCAGGGACCTACGAGCAGTTCTTC
>TRBD2|TRBV30|few|TRBJ2-3
CASPSGGFTDTQYF
TGTGCCTCTCCTAGCGGGGGCTTCACAGATACGCAGTATTTT
>NA|TRBV15|NA|TRBJ2-1
CATSRDRADNEQFF
TGTGCCACCAGCAGAGATCGGGCCGACAATGAGCAGTTCTTC
>NA|TRBV18|NA|TRBJ1-5
CASSTSGTFQHF
TGTGCCAGCTCAACCTCGGGGACATTCCAGCATTTT
>NA|TRBV21-1|few|TRBJ2-7
CASSKERDLPYEQYF
TGTGCCAGCAGCAAAGAAAGAGACCTCCCGTACGAGCAGTACTTC
>NA|TRBV5-1|NA|TRBJ2-1
CASSWTLGVNEQFF
TGCGCCAGCAGCTGGACACTAGGGGTCAATGAGCAGTTCTTC
>NA|TRBV6-6|NA|TRBJ2-7
CASRTTIDEQYF
TGTGCCAGCAGGACCACTATTGATGAGCAGTACTTC
>NA|TRBV20-1|few|TRBJ2-7
CSRTGASYEQYF
TGCAGTCGGACTGGAGCATCCTACGAGCAGTACTTC
>NA|TRBV15|NA|TRBJ1-5
CATSKQDQPQHF
TGTGCCACCAGCAAGCAAGATCAGCCCCAGCATTTT
>TRBD1|TRBV10-3|NA|TRBJ2-6
CAISGDRGATGANVLTF
TGTGCCATCAGTGGAGACAGGGGGGCAACTGGGGCCAACGTCCTGACTTTC
>NA|TRBV2|NA|TRBJ2-3
CASIFATGTDTQYF
TGTGCCAGCATTTTCGCGACAGGCACAGATACGCAGTATTTT
>TRBD2|TRBV9|NA|TRBJ2-7
CASRTRGPSGGVYEQYF
TGTGCCAGCAGGACGCGGGGCCCTAGCGGGGGGGTCTACGAGCAGTACTTC
>TRBD1|TRBV6-5|few|TRBJ2-2
CASRRDRRPTGELFF
TGTGCCAGCAGACGGGACAGACGGCCCACCGGGGAGCTGTTTTTT
>NA|TRBV2|NA|TRBJ2-5
CASFLQETQYF
TGTGCCAGCTTTCTCCAAGAGACCCAGTACTTC
>NA|TRBV20-1|NA|TRBJ2-3
CSARGGHRTDTQYF
TGCAGTGCTAGAGGGGGACACCGCACAGATACGCAGTATTTT
>NA|TRBV14|NA|TRBJ1-4
CASSQDPDEKLFF
TGTGCCAGCAGCCAAGATCCGGATGAAAAACTGTTTTTT
>TRBD2|TRBV4-2|few|TRBJ2-7
CASSQPTLAGHTYEQYF
TGTGCCAGCAGCCAACCTACGCTAGCGGGGCACACCTACGAGCAGTACTTC
>NA|TRBV5-1|NA|TRBJ2-7
CASSTEGAGSSYNEQYF
TGCGCCAGCAGCACAGAGGGAGCGGGTAGCTCCTACAATGAGCAGTACTTC
>TRBD2|TRBV20-1|few|TRBJ2-3
CSASGGRTDTQYF
TGCAGTGCTAGTGGCGGGAGGACAGATACGCAGTATTTT
>NA|TRBV24-1|NA|TRBJ2-7
CATTRPVGSYEQYF
TGTGCCACCACCAGACCTGTGGGGTCCTACGAGCAGTACTTC
>TRBD1|TRBV10-3|NA|TRBJ1-5
CAISEDRDGNQPQHF
TGTGCCATCAGTGAGGACAGGGATGGCAATCAGCCCCAGCATTTT
>TRBD1|TRBV4-1|NA|TRBJ2-5
CASSQPRQGAYEQYF
TGCGCCAGCAGCCAACCGCGACAGGGGGCCTATGAGCAGTACTTC
>TRBD1|TRBV5-1|few|TRBJ2-1
CASSDQGQGNEQFF
TGCGCCAGCAGCGACCAGGGACAGGGAAATGAGCAGTTCTTC
>TRBD2|TRBV7-9|NA|TRBJ2-7
CASSSPTSGTTGYEQYF
TGTGCCAGCAGCTCGCCGACTAGCGGGACTACGGGCTACGAGCAGTACTTC
>TRBD2|TRBV3-1|once|TRBJ2-7
CASSQYYRRGGSKNEQYF
TGTGCCAGCAGCCAATACTACCGACGGGGGGGGTCTAAAAATGAGCAGTACTTC
>NA|TRBV2|few|TRBJ1-4
CASRETPQSGEKLFF
TGTGCCAGCAGAGAGACCCCCCAGAGCGGGGAAAAACTGTTTTTT
>NA|TRBV7-9|NA|TRBJ2-5
CASSLVQGVGNEQYF
TGTGCCAGCAGCTTAGTGCAGGGAGTTGGGAATGAGCAGTACTTC
>NA|TRBV25-1|few|TRBJ2-3
CASKLRASTDTQYF
TGTGCCAGCAAACTGCGGGCTAGCACAGATACGCAGTATTTT
>NA|TRBV28|NA|TRBJ2-7
CASRPPWGEQYF
TGTGCCAGCAGACCCCCTTGGGGCGAGCAGTACTTC
>NA|TRBV9|NA|TRBJ2-5
CASRPSGGGFETQYF
TGTGCCAGCAGGCCCTCTGGGGGGGGCTTTGAGACCCAGTACTTC
>NA|TRBV11-2|few|TRBJ1-4
CASSFSIPRINEKLFF
TGTGCCAGCAGCTTCTCCATCCCCAGGATTAATGAAAAACTGTTTTTT
>NA|TRBV28|few|TRBJ2-5
CASSLLVEREQYF
TGTGCCAGCAGTTTATTGGTCGAGAGAGAGCAGTACTTC
>TRBD1|TRBV7-9|NA|TRBJ2-3
CASSTTGHTDTQYF
TGTGCCAGCAGTACGACAGGGCACACAGATACGCAGTATTTT
>NA|TRBV4-1|few|TRBJ1-5
CASSQDRGDYQPQHF
TGCGCCAGCAGCCAAGATCGGGGGGACTATCAGCCCCAGCATTTT
>NA|TRBV28|once|TRBJ2-2
CASGSLARTANTGELFF
TGTGCCAGCGGATCTCTCGCAAGGACAGCGAACACCGGGGAGCTGTTTTTT
>TRBD1|TRBV27|NA|TRBJ1-1
CASSLSFGQGYMTEAFF
TGTGCCAGCAGTTTATCCTTCGGACAGGGATATATGACTGAAGCTTTCTTT
>NA|TRBV25-1|NA|TRBJ2-7
CASSEYKGSLYNEQYF
TGTGCCAGCAGTGAATATAAGGGGTCGCTTTACAATGAGCAGTACTTC
>TRBD2|TRBV4-2|NA|TRBJ2-1
CASSQFKSSRGAYNEQFF
TGTGCCAGCAGCCAATTCAAAAGCTCGCGGGGGGCCTACAATGAGCAGTTCTTC
>TRBD2|TRBV5-1|NA|TRBJ2-3
CAGSQRGDTDTQYF
TGCGCCGGCAGCCAGCGGGGTGACACAGATACGCAGTATTTT
>NA|TRBV20-1|NA|TRBJ2-7
CSARSIQTYEQYF
TGCAGTGCCAGGTCGATCCAGACCTACGAGCAGTACTTC
>NA|TRBV4-1|few|TRBJ1-5
CASSQIGINQPQHF
TGCGCCAGCAGCCAAATAGGGATCAATCAGCCCCAGCATTTT
>NA|TRBV29-1|few|TRBJ2-5
CSVSGPDQETQYF
TGCAGCGTCTCGGGGCCGGATCAAGAGACCCAGTACTTC
>NA|TRBV5-1|NA|TRBJ2-1
CASSLVPAGRNNEQFF
TGCGCCAGCAGCTTGGTTCCAGCGGGCCGGAACAATGAGCAGTTCTTC
>NA|TRBV20-1|few|TRBJ1-4
CSARVPSEKLFF
TGCAGTGCTAGAGTCCCCAGTGAAAAACTGTTTTTT
>TRBD2|TRBV29-1|many|TRBJ2-3
CSVARGSGTSSDTQYF
TGCAGCGTGGCCCGGGGATCCGGGACTAGCTCAGATACGCAGTATTTT
>NA|TRBV20-1|few|TRBJ1-5
CSASYSGAIMPQHF
TGCAGTGCTAGTTATTCGGGGGCTATCATGCCCCAGCATTTT
>TRBD2|TRBV12-3/TRBV12-4|NA|TRBJ2-7
CASSFRREGRYEQYF
TGTGCCAGCAGTTTTCGGCGGGAGGGCCGATACGAGCAGTACTTC
>NA|TRBV11-2|NA|TRBJ1-1
CASSLVSTEEAFF
TGTGCCAGCAGCTTAGTTTCCACGGAGGAAGCTTTCTTT
>NA|TRBV20-1|NA|TRBJ2-1
CSASMADVISYNEQFF
TGCAGTGCTAGTATGGCGGACGTAATCTCCTACAATGAGCAGTTCTTC
>NA|TRBV21-1|NA|TRBJ2-1
CASTQGCEQFF
TGTGCCAGCACCCAAGGGTGTGAGCAGTTCTTC